This T cell receptor (beta chain) appears in the sequencing data of a study of T cells in localized non-small cell lung cancer. In this sample, this clone is medium-sized. What it binds is not known. Study-level results: It was uninvolved adjacent lung that showed the highest T cell clonality, exceeding tumor. Because only a single region of the tumor was sequenced, heterogeneity remains possible. Adjacent lung tissue had a median about 52 of the top 100 clones found in the tumor.

The method was immunoSEQ multiplex PCR; TCRdb's version includes in-frame clones alone and lacks a portion of them. The table lists thousands of clones, around 22% of them singletons. This CDR3 spans 14 amino acids. Trimming took off 3 bases at V and 6 bases at J, with 9 bases between the two ends. Germline assignment: CDR1 SGHNT and CDR2 YENEEA. The sample consisted of normal lung tissue next to the tumor, taken before any cancer treatment. The source of this sequence is a male donor aged 60 or over with stage I lung adenocarcinoma. The V and J genes are TRBV11-3 and TRBJ1-6; D is unclear. Here the CDR3 reads CASSFVRSNSPLHF. In DNA, the CDR3 is TGTGCCAGCAGCTTCGTTCGCAGTAATTCACCCCTCCACTTT.